This TCR beta chain derives from a study of blood T cell repertoires in COVID-19. Study background: Samples taken during acute and convalescent COVID-19 were collected in the United States, Italy and Spain.

Everyone who took part was roughly 18 to 89 years old, and they came from about two dozen US areas. Sequencing used immunoSEQ multiplex PCR; TCRdb keeps in-frame clones, though not all of them. The data contain about 200,000 clones, approximately 84% of them singletons. Germline V gives CDR1 MGHRA, CDR2 YSYEKL. The CDR3 totals 15 residues. V dropped 1 base and J dropped 7; count of bases not matched to a gene: 7. This rearrangement joins TRBV4-1 to TRBJ2-1, with 7 bases aligning to TRBD1. The clonotype comes from a man aged 35-49 years who had recovered from COVID-19. The material sequenced was PBMCs or T cells enriched from blood (not recorded which). The CDR3 here is CASSQGRQGRNEQFF. The DNA of the CDR3 is TGCGCCAGCAGCCAAGGGCGACAGGGCCGGAATGAGCAGTTCTTC.